The table lists the clone carrying this T cell receptor beta chain with many counts. Its antigen is unknown. The data derive from a study of CD8 T cells in ankylosing spondylitis. Findings and limits, study-wide: A TCR beta motif of about 8 highly homologous variants appeared characteristic of ankylosing spondylitis blood. The authors reported significant enrichment of disease-linked clones in matched ankylosing spondylitis synovial fluid.

The CDR3 covers 17 residues. Looked up from germline, CDR1 is LGHNA and CDR2 is YSLEER. V lost 0 bases and J 2 bases, leaving 15 bases between the germline ends. It was by quantitative 5'-RACE with molecular barcodes that TCR beta libraries were made. TCRdb processed the 5' RACE reads anew with MiXCR; each CDR3 protein has one entry. The sample contains some 220,000 distinct CDR3 sequences, around 6.6% of which appear only once. This clonotype was sampled from a male donor with ankylosing spondylitis. Source material: blood, either unsorted or a sorted T cell fraction (not recorded which). The chain combines TRBV4-3 with TRBJ2-3, with no clear D. The CDR3 spells CASSQDSELLNTDTQYF. The CDR3 DNA reads as TGCGCCAGCAGCCAAGATTCCGAGCTTCTGAACACAGATACGCAGTATTTT.